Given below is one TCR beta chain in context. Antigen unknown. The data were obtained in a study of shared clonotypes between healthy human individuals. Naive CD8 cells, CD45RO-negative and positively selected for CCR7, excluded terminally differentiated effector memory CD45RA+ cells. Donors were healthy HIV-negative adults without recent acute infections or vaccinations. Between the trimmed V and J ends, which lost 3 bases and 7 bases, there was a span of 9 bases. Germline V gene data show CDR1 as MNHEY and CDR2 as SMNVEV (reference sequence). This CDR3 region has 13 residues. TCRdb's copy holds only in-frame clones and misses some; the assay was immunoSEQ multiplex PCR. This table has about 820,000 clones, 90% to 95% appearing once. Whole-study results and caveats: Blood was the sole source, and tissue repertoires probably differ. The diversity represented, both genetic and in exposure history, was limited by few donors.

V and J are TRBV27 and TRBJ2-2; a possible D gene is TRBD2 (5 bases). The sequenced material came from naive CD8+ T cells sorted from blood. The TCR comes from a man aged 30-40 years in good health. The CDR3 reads CASSFDGNGELFF. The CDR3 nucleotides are TGTGCCAGCAGTTTTGACGGGAACGGGGAGCTGTTTTTT.